The clone carrying this TCR beta chain was found many times. These data originate in a study of T cells in Graves' hyperthyroidism and ophthalmopathy. CDR1 is SGHTA, CDR2 FQGTGA, per germline. This CDR3 has 15 amino acids. Trimming took 2 bases from V and 2 from J, leaving 12 bases between them. TCR beta CDR3 sequences were amplified from RNA transcripts. During a first-round RT-PCR of the TCR CDR3, the HTBI primer set was used. TCRdb passed the multiplex PCR reads through MiXCR, listing each CDR3 protein once. The sample has under 350,000 distinct CDR3 sequences, approximately 12% seen once. The study left out patients who had uncontrolled infection, other autoimmune disease, pregnancy or lactation.

The receptor was derived from a woman aged 25 to 39 with Graves' hyperthyroidism that later progressed to Graves' ophthalmopathy. The chain links TRBV7-3 to TRBJ2-5, with a tentative D call TRBD2 (5 bases). Specimen: blood. The CDR3: CASSLGGPTQETQYF. In DNA, the CDR3 is TGTGCCAGCAGCTTAGGCGGGCCTACTCAAGAGACCCAGTACTTC. The variable domain in full, with the rest retrieved from reference TRBV7-3 and TRBJ2-5, is GAGVSQTPSNKVTEKGKYVELRCDPISGHTALYWYRQSLGQGPEFLIYFQGTGAADDSGLPNDRFFAVRPEGSVSTLKIQRTERGDSAVYLCASSLGGPTQETQYFGPGTRLLVL.